This T cell receptor beta chain was documented in a study of shared clonotypes between healthy human individuals. About the research overall: Donors, aged 18 to 49, were a couple of women and three men.

Remarks on this clone: Its antigen remains unidentified. Other DNA sequences in this specimen translate into the identical CDR3.

Trimming cost V 6 bases and J 0 bases; bases outside gene matches: 6. The CDR3 has 14 residues. The germline V gene has CDR1 SQVTM and CDR2 ANQGSEA. Each cell subset's genomic DNA was divided evenly among several immunoSEQ plates. The table came from immunoSEQ multiplex PCR; TCRdb's copy has only in-frame clones and leaves some out. The sample includes some 1,600,000 clones, 95% to 99% of them seen just once. The study's findings and limits: Non-shared clonotypes were found to have lower generation probabilities than the clonotypes that were shared by all four of the sorted-subset donors.

What was sequenced was naive CD4+ T cells sorted from blood. Subset: CD45RA+ positively selected. The V call is TRBV29-1, the J call TRBJ1-1, with 8 bases that match TRBD1. The TCR was taken from a young man in good health. CDR3 loop: CSVGTGGLNTEAFF. CDR3 coding DNA: TGCAGCGTCGGGACAGGTGGTCTGAACACTGAAGCTTTCTTT.